A selection of T cell receptor beta chains follows, all from one sample in a study of cytomegalovirus exposure and HLA in healthy donors. Using immunoSEQ multiplex PCR, the repertoire was profiled, and TCRdb retains in-frame clones only, with some absent. The sample lists approximately 70,000 clones; 94% were seen once. Sequencing was done on a sample of PBMCs. These receptors were collected from a young woman in good health and CMV-seropositive. CDR3s include the opening cysteine and the closing phenylalanine or tryptophan. D genes are given only for firm matches.

j_gene,v_gene,d_gene,CDR3aa,CDR3nt
TRBJ2-3,TRBV18,TRBD2,CASSSTSGGPPDTQYF,TGTGCCAGCTCATCGACTAGCGGGGGCCCGCCGGATACGCAGTATTTT
TRBJ2-1,TRBV9,TRBD2,CASSVAGGSYNEQFF,TGTGCCAGCAGCGTAGCGGGAGGTTCCTACAATGAGCAGTTCTTC
TRBJ1-5,TRBV30,NA,CAWSVGANQPQHF,TGTGCCTGGAGTGTAGGGGCGAATCAGCCCCAGCATTTT
TRBJ2-3,TRBV15,TRBD2,CATSRDRDLRGGQYF,TGTGCCACCAGCAGAGATCGGGACCTGCGGGGGGGGCAGTATTTT
TRBJ2-7,TRBV5-8,NA,CASSLALNAGREQYF,TGTGCCAGCAGCTTGGCCCTCAATGCGGGGCGGGAGCAGTACTTC
TRBJ1-1,TRBV7-9,TRBD1,CASSSPQGYTEAFF,TGTGCCAGCAGCTCCCCACAGGGGTATACTGAAGCTTTCTTT
TRBJ1-6,TRBV7-2,NA,CASSSGTNASPLHF,TGTGCCAGCAGCTCCGGGACAAACGCTTCACCCCTCCACTTT
TRBJ1-2,TRBV5-4,TRBD1,CASSLVTGNYGYTF,TGTGCCAGCAGCTTGGTGACAGGGAACTATGGCTACACCTTC
TRBJ2-3,TRBV15,NA,CATGRSRDTQYF,TGTGCCACTGGGAGGTCGAGAGATACGCAGTATTTT
TRBJ2-1,TRBV7-3,NA,CASSPTTIWEYNEQFF,TGTGCCAGCAGCCCAACGACGATCTGGGAGTACAATGAGCAGTTCTTC
TRBJ2-1,TRBV27,TRBD2,CASSVTPGLVSYNEQFF,TGTGCCAGCAGTGTTACGCCGGGACTAGTTTCCTACAATGAGCAGTTCTTC
TRBJ1-1,TRBV29-1,NA,CSVADYSSAFF,TGCAGCGTCGCGGATTATTCGTCGGCTTTCTTT
TRBJ2-1,TRBV11-1,NA,CASSGRKGDNEQFF,TGTGCCAGCAGCGGCCGAAAAGGGGACAATGAGCAGTTCTTC
TRBJ1-1,TRBV7-2,TRBD1,CASSLEARGMNTEAFF,TGTGCCAGCAGCTTAGAGGCCAGGGGGATGAACACTGAAGCTTTCTTT
TRBJ2-1,TRBV29-1,TRBD2,CSVDLGLAEQFF,TGCAGCGTTGACTTGGGACTAGCTGAGCAGTTCTTC
TRBJ2-3,TRBV7-9,TRBD2,CASSRHSGGPSSTDTQYF,TGTGCCAGCAGCCGCCACTCGGGAGGGCCCTCTAGCACAGATACGCAGTATTTT
TRBJ1-2,TRBV6-5,TRBD1,CASSFTGDYGYTF,TGTGCCAGCAGCTTTACAGGGGACTATGGCTACACCTTC